Below are 20 T cell receptor beta chains sequenced from a single sample in a study of beta chain features in type 1 diabetes. Reverse transcription of all isolated RNA meant that expressed TCRB transcripts were sequenced. Sequencing used immunoSEQ multiplex PCR; TCRdb keeps in-frame clones, though not all of them. The data contain under 450,000 clones, about 15% of them singletons. Specimen: naive CD4+ T cells from blood. The receptors were sampled from a man aged 25 to 40 in good health.

The chain combines TRBV28 with TRBJ2-7; TRBD1 matches at 9 bases. Looked up from germline, CDR1 is MDHEN and CDR2 is SYDVKM. The CDR3 length is 14 residues. J gave up 6 bases and V 5 bases, and 8 bases lay outside the gene matches. The CDR3, as DNA: TGTGCCAGCAGTCCGAGGGACAGGGCTGGCGAGCAGTACGTC. The encoded protein is CASSPRDRAGEQYV.

J is TRBJ2-5 and V is TRBV7-9; tentative D call: TRBD1 (6 bases). CDR3 length equals 13 residues. Germline V gene sequence: CDR1 SEHNR, CDR2 FQNEAQ (reference sequence). Trimming pared 3 bases from V and 5 bases from J, leaving 10 bases between. The CDR3 sequence: CASSFQGIETQYF. In nucleotides, the CDR3 is TGTGCCAGCAGCTTCCAGGGGATCGAGACCCAGTACTTC.

A few counts support this clone. CDR3 region: CASSPTLGQGSYGYTF. The CDR3 bases are TGTGCCAGCAGCCCGACGCTAGGACAGGGGAGCTATGGCTACACCTTC. J is TRBJ1-2 and V is TRBV7-2; TRBD1 aligns across 9 bases. This CDR3 is 16 amino acids long. Germline V gives CDR1 SGHTA, CDR2 FQGNSA. The trim removed 5 bases at V and 4 bases at J, leaving 11 bases unmatched.

The chain links TRBV14 to TRBJ2-6; D is undetermined. Germline-derived CDR1 and CDR2 are SGHDN and FVKESK. V was cut by 0 bases and J by 4 bases, with 13 bases left in between. The CDR3 has 17 amino acids. CDR3 protein: CASSQDYLVSGANVLTF. The CDR3 nucleotides read TGTGCCAGCAGCCAAGATTACTTGGTATCCGGGGCCAACGTCCTGACTTTC. The full variable domain, completed using reference TRBV14 and TRBJ2-6, is EAGVTQFPSHSVIEKGQTVTLRCDPISGHDNLYWYRRVMGKEIKFLLHFVKESKQDESGMPNNRFLAERTGGTYSTLKVQPAELEDSGVYFCASSQDYLVSGANVLTFGAGSRLTVL.

The chain carries TRBV5-4 and TRBJ2-1; no clear D gene. Deletions cut 3 bases from V and 0 bases from J, with 13 bases between. The CDR3 spans 16 residues. CDR1 is SGHNT, CDR2 YYREEE, per germline (reference sequence). Here the CDR3 DNA reads TGTGCCAGCAGCTCCGGTGCATCTACCTCCTACAATGAGCAGTTCTTC. Translated, it gives CASSSGASTSYNEQFF. The whole variable domain, filled in from reference TRBV5-4 and TRBJ2-1, reads ETGVTQSPTHLIKTRGQQVTLRCSSQSGHNTVSWYQQALGQGPQFIFQYYREEENGRGNFPPRFSGLQFPNYSSELNVNALELDDSALYLCASSSGASTSYNEQFFGPGTRLTVL.

This chain connects TRBV6-5 to TRBJ2-7; D perhaps matches TRBD1 (5 bases). Looked up from germline, CDR1 is MNHEY and CDR2 is SVGAGI. The CDR3 is 15 residues long. The ends were cut back, 0 bases at V and 7 bases at J, with 16 bases in the middle. CDR3 amino acids: CASSYSPTVVREQYF. CDR3 in DNA: TGTGCCAGCAGTTACTCGCCGACAGTGGTGAGGGAGCAGTACTTC.

This clone was counted only a few times. The gene calls are TRBV30 and TRBJ1-1; no clear D. V dropped 1 base and J dropped 3 bases, with 9 bases sitting between them. Germline V gene lookup returns CDR1 GTSNPN and CDR2 SVGIG (reference sequence). The CDR3 loop spans 13 amino acids. Here the CDR3 DNA reads TGTGCCTGGAGTGACAGTGACGACACTGAAGCTTTCTTT. Translated: CAWSDSDDTEAFF.

This clone was seen only a few times. J is TRBJ2-7 and V is TRBV5-1, with D unclear. Germline-derived CDR1 and CDR2 are SGHRS and YFSETQ. V lost 4 bases and J lost 6, with 8 bases in between. The CDR3 extends over 11 amino acids. The CDR3 loop is CASSNTVEQYF. The CDR3 DNA follows: TGCGCCAGCAGCAATACGGTCGAGCAGTACTTC.

The chain recombines TRBV2 with TRBJ1-5, with 7 bases identical to TRBD1. J gave up 10 bases and V 7 bases, and 7 bases lay outside the gene matches. CDR3 length equals 12 residues. Germline V gene sequence: CDR1 SNHLY, CDR2 FYNNEI. CDR3 sequence reads: CASKMTGLPQHF. The CDR3 coding sequence is TGTGCCAGCAAAATGACAGGGCTACCCCAGCATTTT.

The rearrangement uses TRBV10-3 and TRBJ1-1, with no clear D. Germline V gene lookup returns CDR1 ENHRY and CDR2 SYGVKD. V gave up 5 bases and J gave up 1 base, with 8 bases separating them. CDR3 length equals 13 residues. DNA of the CDR3: TGTGCCATCAGTCGAGTGGGGAACACTGAAGCTTTCTTT. Translation gives CAISRVGNTEAFF.

This clone was picked up a small number of times. The V and J genes are TRBV7-8 and TRBJ2-3, with 8 positions matching TRBD2. With V trimmed by 8 bases and J by 1 base, 2 bases remained unmatched. Germline V CDR1 and CDR2: SGHVS, FQNEAQ. The CDR3 runs 13 residues. The CDR3 region is CASLLAGTDTQYF. CDR3 coding DNA: TGTGCCAGCTTACTAGCGGGCACAGATACGCAGTATTTT.

This clone was counted only a few times. This chain's CDR3 is CASSIEAGNTEAFF. Here the CDR3 DNA reads TGTGCCAGTAGTATTGAGGCGGGGAACACTGAAGCTTTCTTT. The rearrangement uses TRBV19 and TRBJ1-1; no clear D gene. V shed 3 bases and J shed 1 base, with 9 bases lying between them. The CDR3 loop spans 14 amino acids. Germline CDR1 LNHDA, CDR2 SQIVND (reference sequence). Using reference TRBV19 and TRBJ1-1 for the parts outside the CDR3, the full variable domain is DGGITQSPKYLFRKEGQNVTLSCEQNLNHDAMYWYRQDPGQGLRLIYYSQIVNDFQKGDIAEGYSVSREKKESFPLTVTSAQKNPTAFYLCASSIEAGNTEAFFGQGTRLTVV.

The chain carries TRBV5-4 and TRBJ2-4; 8 bases align to TRBD2. The CDR3 loop spans 17 amino acids. V dropped 4 bases and J dropped 0; count of bases not matched to a gene: 9. Germline V gives CDR1 SGHNT, CDR2 YYREEE (reference sequence). CDR3 loop: CASSPRGGLLAKNIQYF. CDR3 DNA sequence: TGTGCCAGCAGCCCTCGGGGGGGCCTCTTAGCCAAAAACATTCAGTACTTC.

The rearrangement uses TRBV10-3 and TRBJ2-5; D remains ambiguous. Trimming cost V 0 bases and J 4 bases, with 6 bases left between them. Germline V gives CDR1 ENHRY, CDR2 SYGVKD. CDR3 size: 13 residues. CDR3 in DNA: TGTGCCATCAGTGAGTCGCGCCCAGAGACCCAGTACTTC. It specifies CAISESRPETQYF.

CDR3 sequence: CASSVSGTSENQETQYF. DNA of the CDR3: TGTGCCAGCAGTGTATCCGGGACTAGCGAAAACCAAGAGACCCAGTACTTC. This chain links TRBV2 with TRBJ2-5; 10 bases match TRBD2. This CDR3 spans 17 amino acids. Germline V lookup: CDR1 SNHLY, CDR2 FYNNEI. The ends lost 4 bases at V and 0 bases at J; junction bases unmatched: 8.

The rearrangement links TRBV4-1 to TRBJ2-7, with 8 nucleotides matching TRBD1. V dropped 1 base and J dropped 4; count of bases not matched to a gene: 6. The CDR3 has 15 amino acids. Germline V lookup: CDR1 MGHRA, CDR2 YSYEKL. In DNA, the CDR3 is TGCGCCAGCAGCCAAGGGCCCCAGGGGGCTTACGAGCAGTACTTC. This encodes CASSQGPQGAYEQYF.

The chain employs TRBV11-3 and TRBJ1-1, with a tentative D call TRBD1 (5 bases). The V end lost 3 bases, the J end lost 12 bases, and 14 bases lay between the germline ends. The CDR3 runs to 12 residues. Germline CDR1 reads SGHNT; CDR2 reads YENEEA. The CDR3 DNA follows: TGTGCCAGCAGCTTTTATGGGGCGTTGTCTTTCTTT. Translating it yields CASSFYGALSFF.

This clone came up once. J is TRBJ2-4 and V is TRBV7-2, with 7 bases lining up with TRBD1. Germline lookup yields CDR1 SGHTA and CDR2 FQGNSA. V dropped 1 base and J dropped 2; count of bases not matched to a gene: 8. The length of the CDR3 is 17 residues. CDR3 nucleotides: TGTGCCAGCAGCTTAGGAACAATCAGGGGGACCAAAAACATTCAGTACTTC. It is translated as CASSLGTIRGTKNIQYF. The entire variable domain, with the rest obtained from reference TRBV7-2 and TRBJ2-4, is as follows: GAGVSQSPSNKVTEKGKDVELRCDPISGHTALYWYRQSLGQGLEFLIYFQGNSAPDKSGLPSDRFSAERTGGSVSTLTIQRTQQEDSAVYLCASSLGTIRGTKNIQYFGAGTRLSVL.

The chain recombines TRBV5-1 with TRBJ2-1; D possibly uses TRBD1 or TRBD2 (5 bases each). Germline V gene data show CDR1 as SGHRS and CDR2 as YFSETQ. The V and J ends lost 7 bases and 3 bases respectively, with 17 bases between them. The CDR3 consists of 15 residues. The chain's CDR3 is CASGISGTDYNEQFF. For the CDR3, the DNA is TGCGCCAGCGGGATCTCCGGGACGGACTACAATGAGCAGTTCTTC.

This chain joins TRBV29-1 and TRBJ1-2; 8 bases map to TRBD1. The V gene's germline CDR1 is SQVTM and CDR2 ANQGSEA. The CDR3 is 12 amino acids. V was clipped by 4 bases and J by 6 bases; unmatched bases: 4. The CDR3 coding sequence is TGCAGCGTTGCGGACAGGGATAATGGCTACACCTTC. Translating gives CSVADRDNGYTF.